These T cell receptor beta chains were read from a single sample in a study of T cells after yellow fever vaccination. TCRdb redid the calling of the 5' RACE reads with MiXCR, one entry per CDR3 protein. Altogether 450,000 to 600,000 distinct CDR3 sequences are present, about 14% being singletons, with the ten largest covering around an eighth. The specimen was PBMCs, collected on the day of the yellow fever booster vaccination. Receptor source: a young man who received the YFV17D yellow fever vaccine. The CDR3 runs from the conserved cysteine through the conserved F or W. D genes are given only for firm matches. Clone size is stated in some rows and not others, as once, few, many or a class when expanded.

v_call	j_call	d_call	clone_size	cdr3_nt	cdr3_aa
TRBV20-1	TRBJ1-1	.	few	TGCAGTGCTAGAGATTTGGAGGGGCGGAACACTGAAGCTTTCTTT	CSARDLEGRNTEAFF
TRBV28	TRBJ2-5	.	few	TGTGCCAGCAGTTTAGTAGGTTTCGGGGAGACCCAGTACTTC	CASSLVGFGETQYF
TRBV5-1	TRBJ2-5	.	.	TGCGCCAGCAGCTTGGCGGGATACCGGTACCAAGAGACCCAGTACTTC	CASSLAGYRYQETQYF
TRBV5-1	TRBJ2-1	TRBD1	few	TGCGCCAGCAGCCTCCGGGACAGGAACAATGAGCAGTTCTTC	CASSLRDRNNEQFF
TRBV20-1	TRBJ2-7	TRBD2	once	TGCAGTGCTACCCTCAGAGGTACTAGCGGGAGTTACGAGCAGTACTTC	CSATLRGTSGSYEQYF
TRBV29-1	TRBJ2-2	.	.	TGCAGCGTTGAACCGCAGGGGCTGGGGACCGGGGAGCTGTTTTTT	CSVEPQGLGTGELFF
TRBV20-1	TRBJ2-5	TRBD2	few	TGCACAGTACTAGCGGGAGAAGGCGAGACCCAGTACTTC	CTVLAGEGETQYF
TRBV7-2	TRBJ2-1	TRBD2	many	TGTGCCAGCAGCTTTGTCCTAGCGGCAAATGAGCAGTTCTTC	CASSFVLAANEQFF
TRBV7-9	TRBJ2-7	.	.	TGTGCCAGCACCTCAAGGGACTCCTACGAGCAGTACTTC	CASTSRDSYEQYF
TRBV25-1	TRBJ2-2	.	few	TGTGCCAGCAGTGAATCCGGGACCGGTTACACCGGGGAGCTGTTTTTT	CASSESGTGYTGELFF
TRBV3-1	TRBJ2-1	.	.	TGTGCCAGCAGCCCCCCGATGGGCGGGACAATGGGCAATGAGCAGTTCTTC	CASSPPMGGTMGNEQFF
TRBV5-8	TRBJ2-2	.	.	TGTGCCAGCAGCAGGCCGGACGGGACCGGGGAGCTGTTTTTT	CASSRPDGTGELFF
TRBV7-4	TRBJ2-2	TRBD2	few	TGTGCCAGCAGCTTAAATCGGCTAGCGGGAGGGCCCGGGGAGCTGTTTTTT	CASSLNRLAGGPGELFF
TRBV7-2	TRBJ2-7	TRBD1	many	TGTGCCAGCAGCTTGACAGGGGGCCGAATCGAGCAGTACTTC	CASSLTGGRIEQYF
TRBV4-3	TRBJ1-4	.	.	TGCGCCAGCAGCCAAGCGACGGCGAATACTCCTTCAAAACTGTTTTTT	CASSQATANTPSKLFF
TRBV6-4	TRBJ1-1	TRBD1	.	TGTGCCAGCAGTGACTCTTGGACAGGGCATAACACTGAAGCTTTCTTT	CASSDSWTGHNTEAFF
TRBV20-1	TRBJ2-7	.	.	TGCAGTGCTAGAGATTCGGGACGAATCGGGGTCGGCGAGCAGTACTTC	CSARDSGRIGVGEQYF
TRBV7-2	TRBJ2-3	TRBD2	few	TGTGCCAGCAGCTTAGTTAGGAGCGGGAGGCCCAGAAAAACAGATACGCAGTATTTT	CASSLVRSGRPRKTDTQYF
TRBV24-1	TRBJ2-3	TRBD1	few	TGTGCCACCAGTGACCCGGGACAGGGGCCCACCAGCACAGATACGCAGTATTTT	CATSDPGQGPTSTDTQYF
TRBV5-1	TRBJ1-3	TRBD1	few	TGCGCCAGCAGCTTGGTAGACAGGGGGAACACCATATATTTT	CASSLVDRGNTIYF
TRBV20-1	TRBJ2-3	.	many	TGCAGTGCTAGAGCCCCCGTCAACACAGATACGCAGTATTTT	CSARAPVNTDTQYF
TRBV6-2/TRBV6-3	TRBJ1-6	.	.	TGTGCCAGCAGTCAGGGCTCCCGGAATTCACCCCTCCACTTT	CASSQGSRNSPLHF
TRBV5-1	TRBJ2-7	.	.	TGCGCCACCCGAAGAGACGGCACGAGGTACGAGCAGTACTTC	CATRRDGTRYEQYF
TRBV15	TRBJ2-1	TRBD2	.	TGTGCCACCAGCAGAGCTCGGACTAGTGGAAATGAGCAGTTCTTC	CATSRARTSGNEQFF
TRBV6-5	TRBJ2-5	.	many	TGTGCCAGCAGTTATCAGGGATACCAAGAGACCCAGTACTTC	CASSYQGYQETQYF
TRBV24-1	TRBJ2-3	.	few	TGTGCCACCAGTGATTCCAGGGGTCTCGCAGATACGCAGTATTTT	CATSDSRGLADTQYF
TRBV11-2	TRBJ2-1	TRBD2	.	TGTGCCAGCAGCACCCTCCGTTCTAGCGGGAGATGGGTCGGGGCTGAGCAGTTCTTC	CASSTLRSSGRWVGAEQFF
TRBV20-1	TRBJ2-7	.	few	TGCAGTGCCAGACGGGCCGATCTTTTCTACGAGCAGTACTTC	CSARRADLFYEQYF
TRBV5-1	TRBJ2-5	TRBD2	.	TGCGCCAGCAGCCTCACCGGGACTAGTGAACAAGAGACCCAGTACTTC	CASSLTGTSEQETQYF
TRBV7-8	TRBJ2-5	TRBD1	few	TGTGCCAGCAGCTCAGGACAGGGGGTGGAGACCCAGTACTTC	CASSSGQGVETQYF
TRBV4-3	TRBJ2-7	.	few	TGCGCCAGCAGCCAAGAGGTGTCTGCGGCAGGCGAGCAGTACTTC	CASSQEVSAAGEQYF
TRBV10-3	TRBJ2-3	.	.	TGTGCCATCAGTGGACTAGAGAACACAGATACGCAGTATTTT	CAISGLENTDTQYF
TRBV12-3/TRBV12-4	TRBJ1-5	.	few	TGTGCCAGCAGTTTACGGGGGAATAGCAATCAGCCCCAGCATTTT	CASSLRGNSNQPQHF
TRBV4-1	TRBJ2-4	.	few	TGCGCCAGCAGCCATCCCCTAGGGAACATTCAGTACTTC	CASSHPLGNIQYF
TRBV12-3/TRBV12-4	TRBJ2-1	.	.	TGTGCCAGCAGTTTCTTGAGGGAGACTCGCTCCTACAATGAGCAGTTCTTC	CASSFLRETRSYNEQFF
TRBV7-2	TRBJ2-7	.	few	TGTGCCAGCGGGAAGGACTCCTCCTACGAGCAGTACTTC	CASGKDSSYEQYF
TRBV20-1	TRBJ2-7	.	.	TGCAGTGCGGATCCCTTGAGGTCTAGCTACGAGCAGTACTTC	CSADPLRSSYEQYF
TRBV20-1	TRBJ2-1	TRBD2	many	TGCAGTGCTAAACTAGCGGGAGAGGGTGAGCAGTTCTTC	CSAKLAGEGEQFF
TRBV11-2	TRBJ1-2	TRBD1	.	TGTGCCAGCAGCTTAATAACTGGTCGCACAGGGGGTATTGACTATGGCTACACCTTC	CASSLITGRTGGIDYGYTF
TRBV7-2	TRBJ1-6	TRBD1	.	TGTGCCAGCAGCATTGACAGGGCTTTCTATAATTCACCCCTCCACTTT	CASSIDRAFYNSPLHF
TRBV20-1	TRBJ1-5	.	few	TGCAGTGCTAGGGGGGACGCGGCCCAGCATTTT	CSARGDAAQHF
TRBV12-3/TRBV12-4	TRBJ2-5	.	.	TGTGCCACCTCCCGGGGGAGCCACGAGACCCAGTACTTC	CATSRGSHETQYF
TRBV20-1	TRBJ1-1	.	few	TGCAGTGCCACGGGCGCCACTGAAGCTTTCTTT	CSATGATEAFF
TRBV5-1	TRBJ2-6	.	many	TGCGCCAGCAGCTTGGAACGGCAGACCGACAACGTCCTGACTTTC	CASSLERQTDNVLTF
TRBV6-5	TRBJ1-6	.	few	TGTGCCAGCAGTTACGGCAGGGGTAATTCACCCCTCCACTTT	CASSYGRGNSPLHF
TRBV19	TRBJ2-7	TRBD2	.	TGTGCCAGTAGTATCTGGGGTAGCGGGAGATCTTACTACGAGCAGTACTTC	CASSIWGSGRSYYEQYF
TRBV2	TRBJ2-1	TRBD2	once	TGTGCCAGCAGTAGGGGACTAGCGGGACTCTTGGGCTACAATGAGCAGTTCTTC	CASSRGLAGLLGYNEQFF
TRBV12-3/TRBV12-4	TRBJ1-5	.	.	TGTGCCAGCACCCCCGGGGGGGGGACCCAGCCCCAGCATTTT	CASTPGGGTQPQHF